This is a list of T cell receptor beta chains from one sample in a study of T-cell reconstitution after alpha-beta-depleted transplantation in children. TCRdb reanalysed the PCR reads using MiXCR and keeps one entry per CDR3 protein. Among 200,000 to 250,000 distinct CDR3 sequences listed, roughly 8.2% were seen once. The sequences come from PBMCs, mostly from graft donor cells, collected 180 days after TCRalphabeta/CD19-depleted stem cell transplant. Receptors were obtained from a male patient aged 5 to 17 who had a stem cell transplant for acute lymphoblastic leukemia, so the T cells may come from the graft donor. Each CDR3 is given without its conserved first and last residue. D genes are given only for firm matches.

v_gene: TRBV12-3/TRBV12-4; d_gene: TRBD1; j_gene: TRBJ2-1; CDR3aa: ASSPTGVSNEQF
v_gene: TRBV6-5; d_gene: TRBD2; j_gene: TRBJ2-7; CDR3aa: ASSTTMRGAGPPYEQY
v_gene: TRBV7-8; d_gene: -; j_gene: TRBJ2-2; CDR3aa: ASSPGLINTGELF
v_gene: TRBV10-3; d_gene: TRBD1; j_gene: TRBJ2-5; CDR3aa: AISRDRGITETQY
v_gene: TRBV4-2; d_gene: -; j_gene: TRBJ2-6; CDR3aa: ASSQGGGGLSRAGANVLT
v_gene: TRBV9; d_gene: TRBD2; j_gene: TRBJ2-3; CDR3aa: ASSVLGSGGTDTQY
v_gene: TRBV7-2; d_gene: TRBD2; j_gene: TRBJ2-5; CDR3aa: ASSYSGRGETQY
v_gene: TRBV7-2; d_gene: -; j_gene: TRBJ1-2; CDR3aa: ASSFQGRYGYT
v_gene: TRBV6-1; d_gene: TRBD2; j_gene: TRBJ2-1; CDR3aa: ASSGLAVGEQF
v_gene: TRBV20-1; d_gene: TRBD1; j_gene: TRBJ1-5; CDR3aa: SATTGFSNQPQH
v_gene: TRBV6-1; d_gene: TRBD2; j_gene: TRBJ2-1; CDR3aa: ASERGSPEQF
v_gene: TRBV12-3/TRBV12-4; d_gene: -; j_gene: TRBJ1-5; CDR3aa: ASRKTGNQPQH
v_gene: TRBV5-5; d_gene: -; j_gene: TRBJ2-1; CDR3aa: ASSFLGNEQF
v_gene: TRBV28; d_gene: TRBD2; j_gene: TRBJ2-1; CDR3aa: ASSPSLAGGNNEQF
v_gene: TRBV9; d_gene: -; j_gene: TRBJ2-2; CDR3aa: ASSPEGTPKSGAGELF
v_gene: TRBV18; d_gene: -; j_gene: TRBJ2-1; CDR3aa: ASSLGTPVSVNEQF
v_gene: TRBV6-5; d_gene: TRBD2; j_gene: TRBJ2-1; CDR3aa: ASSYSGLAGGGEQF
v_gene: TRBV12-3/TRBV12-4; d_gene: TRBD1; j_gene: TRBJ1-5; CDR3aa: ASTVTGGRQPQH
v_gene: TRBV9; d_gene: -; j_gene: TRBJ2-1; CDR3aa: ASSGTRQSYNEQF
v_gene: TRBV29-1; d_gene: TRBD1; j_gene: TRBJ2-1; CDR3aa: SITGGNEQF
v_gene: TRBV7-9; d_gene: TRBD1; j_gene: TRBJ2-3; CDR3aa: ASSGDSFSQTGTDTQY
v_gene: TRBV6-1; d_gene: -; j_gene: TRBJ2-7; CDR3aa: ASTSIGTPSYEQY
v_gene: TRBV25-1; d_gene: -; j_gene: TRBJ1-1; CDR3aa: ASSETTSPDTEAF
v_gene: TRBV18; d_gene: -; j_gene: TRBJ2-5; CDR3aa: ASSPRQVQETQY
v_gene: TRBV5-5; d_gene: -; j_gene: TRBJ2-7; CDR3aa: ASSLEVYSHEQY
v_gene: TRBV9; d_gene: -; j_gene: TRBJ1-6; CDR3aa: ASSTRGGDSPLH
v_gene: TRBV29-1; d_gene: -; j_gene: TRBJ2-7; CDR3aa: SVEGTPRTYEQY
v_gene: TRBV7-3; d_gene: -; j_gene: TRBJ2-7; CDR3aa: ASSPSRDSFLRQY
v_gene: TRBV10-3; d_gene: -; j_gene: TRBJ2-5; CDR3aa: AISEGETQY
v_gene: TRBV10-3; d_gene: TRBD1; j_gene: TRBJ2-2; CDR3aa: AIRGQLNTGELF
v_gene: TRBV9; d_gene: -; j_gene: TRBJ2-5; CDR3aa: ASSVVALGTQY
v_gene: TRBV6-5; d_gene: -; j_gene: TRBJ2-5; CDR3aa: ASSYFNPRDWGETQY
v_gene: TRBV7-6; d_gene: -; j_gene: TRBJ2-7; CDR3aa: ASSPRRQPYEQY
v_gene: TRBV10-3; d_gene: -; j_gene: TRBJ1-5; CDR3aa: AISEAGQPQH
v_gene: TRBV27; d_gene: -; j_gene: TRBJ2-1; CDR3aa: ASSLLSSYNEQF
v_gene: TRBV24-1; d_gene: TRBD1; j_gene: TRBJ1-4; CDR3aa: ATSDPGQGAFEKLF
v_gene: TRBV20-1; d_gene: TRBD2; j_gene: TRBJ2-2; CDR3aa: SARIAGGPYTGELF
v_gene: TRBV11-1; d_gene: -; j_gene: TRBJ2-3; CDR3aa: ASSLEGATDTQY
v_gene: TRBV28; d_gene: -; j_gene: TRBJ1-2; CDR3aa: ASSSPVEWGLNGYT
v_gene: TRBV12-3/TRBV12-4; d_gene: -; j_gene: TRBJ1-1; CDR3aa: AFSLALSRGSGNTEAF
v_gene: TRBV9; d_gene: -; j_gene: TRBJ1-5; CDR3aa: ASSVAQNQPQH
v_gene: TRBV11-2; d_gene: TRBD1; j_gene: TRBJ2-7; CDR3aa: ASSRNRGPSYEQY
v_gene: TRBV23-1; d_gene: -; j_gene: TRBJ2-7; CDR3aa: ASSLVQQGRSSYEQY
v_gene: TRBV12-3/TRBV12-4; d_gene: -; j_gene: TRBJ1-5; CDR3aa: ASSRQGLGNQPQH
v_gene: TRBV20-1; d_gene: -; j_gene: TRBJ2-3; CDR3aa: SASPLTLGLLLSDTQY